The clone carrying this TCR beta chain was found once. What it binds is unknown. The data derive from a study of cytomegalovirus exposure and HLA in healthy donors. Study-level results: Cytomegalovirus association was listed for 164 TCR beta chains.

Use of 60 Vbeta and 13 Jbeta primers characterized the PCR. The table came from immunoSEQ multiplex PCR; TCRdb's copy has only in-frame clones and leaves some out. Among 150,000 to 200,000 clones, roughly 88% were seen once, and the ten largest hold about 9.3%. Germline CDR1 is SNHLY and CDR2 is FYNNEI. The CDR3 consists of 16 residues. J was trimmed by 4 bases and V by 2 bases; bases with no gene match: 8. Input material: PBMCs. The receptor comes from a young man in good health and CMV-seropositive. The chain links TRBV2 to TRBJ2-4; 7 bases line up with TRBD1. CDR3 sequence (DNA): TGTGCCAGCAGTGAACCGGACCGGGACAGTAAAAACATTCAGTACTTC. Translating it yields CASSEPDRDSKNIQYF.